Shown below are 29 T cell receptor beta chains from a single sample sequenced in a study of OX40 agonist ivuxolimab in advanced cancers. The method was immunoSEQ multiplex PCR; TCRdb's version includes in-frame clones alone and lacks a portion of them. This table holds around 49,000 clones, approximately 90% found once. Material: CD4+ or CD8+ T cells sorted from blood, obtained in a trial of the OX40 agonist ivuxolimab. The receptors were sampled from an adult with an advanced solid tumor such as melanoma, head and neck, liver or kidney cancer.

As for this clone: Other DNA sequences in the same sample also yield this CDR3. This rearrangement joins TRBV27 to TRBJ1-5; no reliable D call. Trimming pared 6 bases from V and 2 bases from J, leaving 8 bases between. The CDR3 contains 13 residues. Germline loops: CDR1 MNHEY, CDR2 SMNVEV (reference sequence). CDR3 nucleotide sequence: TGTGCCAGCAGCCTTGGGCGCAATCAGCCCCAGCATTTT. Translating gives CASSLGRNQPQHF.

To note about this clone: Distinct nucleotide sequences in the sample also encode this CDR3. The chain links TRBV7-3 to TRBJ2-7; TRBD2 might be the D (6 bases). Trimming removed 3 bases at V and 1 base at J, with 13 bases between. CDR1 is SGHTA and CDR2 is FQGTGA in the germline V gene. The CDR3 covers 15 residues. CDR3 region: CASSFDSGTSYEQYF. The CDR3 DNA follows: TGTGCCAGCAGCTTTGATTCAGGGACTTCCTACGAGCAGTACTTC.

The chain couples TRBV4-3 to TRBJ2-1; the D call may be TRBD1 or TRBD2 (5 bases each). Germline lookup yields CDR1 LGHNA and CDR2 YSLEER. This CDR3 is built from 14 residues. V was cut by 2 bases and J by 4 bases, with 9 bases left in between. CDR3 in amino acids: CASSQRDGYNEQFF. The CDR3 nucleotides read TGCGCCAGCAGCCAACGGGACGGTTACAATGAGCAGTTCTTC.

The chain uses TRBV5-4 and TRBJ2-1, with D perhaps TRBD2 (7 bases). V was shortened by 0 bases and J by 5 bases, with 12 bases between the two germline ends. Germline V gives CDR1 SGHNT, CDR2 YYREEE (reference sequence). The length of the CDR3 is 15 residues. CDR3 loop: CASSLDGGPDNEQFF. The CDR3, as DNA: TGTGCCAGCAGCTTGGACGGGGGGCCCGACAATGAGCAGTTCTTC.

The rearrangement links TRBV2 to TRBJ2-5; D not certain. Germline assignment: CDR1 SNHLY and CDR2 FYNNEI. Trimming took 1 base from V and 0 from J, leaving 6 bases between them. This CDR3 spans 14 amino acids. The CDR3 nucleotides read TGTGCCAGCAGTGAAGTGGGCGACCAAGAGACCCAGTACTTC. Translated, it gives CASSEVGDQETQYF.

In this sample, this clone turned up a few times. This chain connects TRBV6-1 to TRBJ2-5; 11 nucleotides align to TRBD2. Germline V gives CDR1 MNHNS, CDR2 SASEGT. J lost 1 base, V lost 4 bases, and 5 bases had no gene match. There are 16 residues in the CDR3. The CDR3 DNA sequence: TGTGCCAGCAGTGTCTTAGCGGGGGGGCCCCAAGAGACCCAGTACTTC. Amino acids: CASSVLAGGPQETQYF.

The chain carries TRBV10-1 and TRBJ1-4; D is unresolved. This CDR3 is built from 15 residues. The ends were cut back, 7 bases at V and 3 bases at J, with 15 bases in the middle. From germline, CDR1 is WNHNN and CDR2 SYGVQD (reference sequence). In DNA form, the CDR3 reads TGCGCCAGCACCAGAAAGGTGTCAGCTAATGAAAAACTGTTTTTT. It specifies CASTRKVSANEKLFF.

V is TRBV9 and J is TRBJ1-1; D uncertain. The CDR3 sequence is 15 residues long. Looked up from germline, CDR1 is SGDLS and CDR2 is YYNGEE. Deletions cut 4 bases from V and 0 bases from J, with 13 bases between. CDR3 coding DNA: TGTGCCAGCAGCTCAGCCCGGGAGTTGAACACTGAAGCTTTCTTT. It specifies CASSSARELNTEAFF.

Only a few counts were recorded for this clone. The rearrangement uses TRBV13 and TRBJ2-5; 8 bases map to TRBD2. The CDR3 totals 16 residues. CDR1 PRHDT and CDR2 FYEKMQ come from the germline V gene (reference sequence). The junction had 12 bases not matched to a gene; V was cut back by 0 bases and J by 9 bases. CDR3 sequence reads: CASSLGASGRGMAQYF. As DNA, the CDR3 is TGTGCCAGCAGCTTAGGAGCTAGCGGGCGGGGTATGGCCCAGTACTTC.

The gene calls are TRBV15 and TRBJ1-1, with 7 positions matching TRBD1. V dropped 5 bases and J dropped 6; count of bases not matched to a gene: 15. The CDR3 consists of 16 residues. Germline loops: CDR1 LNHNV, CDR2 YYDKDF (reference sequence). The CDR3 region is CATSRSRQGRGAEAFF. The DNA of the CDR3 is TGTGCCACCAGCCGTAGCCGACAGGGAAGAGGTGCTGAAGCTTTCTTT.

The chain carries TRBV7-9 and TRBJ2-7; 9 bases line up with TRBD1. V was pared by 1 base and J by 4 bases, with 2 bases of the junction left unmatched. Germline assignment: CDR1 SEHNR and CDR2 FQNEAQ (reference sequence). The CDR3 covers 14 residues. Written as DNA, the CDR3 is TGTGCCAGCAGCTTAGTCGGGACAGGGTACGAGCAGTACTTC. It specifies CASSLVGTGYEQYF.

The rearrangement uses TRBV19 and TRBJ2-2; maybe TRBD2 (6 bases). This CDR3 is 13 amino acids long. Germline-derived CDR1 and CDR2 are LNHDA and SQIVND (reference sequence). Trimming removed 1 base at V and 6 bases at J, with 6 bases between. CDR3 protein: CASSIGRAGELFF. In nucleotides, the CDR3 is TGTGCCAGTAGTATAGGGAGGGCCGGGGAGCTGTTTTTT.

This sequence joins TRBV7-9 and TRBJ2-5; 14 positions agree with TRBD2. Germline V lookup: CDR1 SEHNR, CDR2 FQNEAQ (reference sequence). This CDR3 has 18 residues. V was pared by 5 bases and J by 0 bases, with 8 bases of the junction left unmatched. The CDR3 protein is CASSKRLAGGRNQETQYF. The CDR3 nucleotides read TGTGCCAGCAGCAAGAGACTAGCGGGGGGGAGGAACCAAGAGACCCAGTACTTC. Supplemented by reference TRBV7-9 and TRBJ2-5, the full variable domain reads DTGVSQNPRHKITKRGQNVTFRCDPISEHNRLYWYRQTLGQGPEFLTYFQNEAQLEKSRLLSDRFSAERPKGSFSTLEIQRTEQGDSAMYLCASSKRLAGGRNQETQYFGPGTRLLVL.

The rearrangement links TRBV18 to TRBJ1-1; the D gene is possibly TRBD1 (6 bases). CDR1 KGHSH and CDR2 LQKENI come from the germline V gene. CDR3 length: 14 residues. The ends were cut back, 2 bases at V and 5 bases at J, with 12 bases in the middle. This CDR3 reads CASSPGGRGTEAFF. The CDR3 nucleotides read TGTGCCAGCTCACCAGGAGGCAGGGGTACTGAAGCTTTCTTT.

By its share, this clone is medium-sized. This chain connects TRBV10-3 to TRBJ2-7, with TRBD2 as a possible D gene (5 bases). Trimming removed 0 bases from V and 7 bases from J, with 19 bases in between. The CDR3 runs to 16 residues. CDR1 and CDR2 from the germline V gene are ENHRY and SYGVKD. DNA for the CDR3: TGTGCCATCAGTGAGTCTTACGGGGAAGGACGGAAGGAGCAGTACTTC. Translating gives CAISESYGEGRKEQYF.

The sample holds a few counts of this clone. This chain links TRBV19 with TRBJ1-1; possible D gene TRBD1, 5 bases. Germline CDR1 LNHDA, CDR2 SQIVND (reference sequence). V was trimmed by 5 bases and J by 1 base, leaving 17 bases between them. The CDR3 length is 16 residues. CDR3 nucleotide sequence: TGTGCCAGTAGTTCCCAGATCTTGACAGAGAACACTGAAGCTTTCTTT. Translated: CASSSQILTENTEAFF.

There are a few counts of this clone. The chain uses TRBV7-3 and TRBJ2-7; a possible D gene is TRBD2 (6 bases). V shed 4 bases and J shed 6 bases, with 10 bases lying between them. Germline-derived CDR1 and CDR2 are SGHTA and FQGTGA. This CDR3 comprises 12 residues. CDR3 coding DNA: TGTGCCAGCAGCTACACCGGGGGCGAGCAGTACTTC. It encodes CASSYTGGEQYF. Full variable domain (missing parts from reference TRBV7-3 and TRBJ2-7): GAGVSQTPSNKVTEKGKYVELRCDPISGHTALYWYRQSLGQGPEFLIYFQGTGAADDSGLPNDRFFAVRPEGSVSTLKIQRTERGDSAVYLCASSYTGGEQYFGPGTRLTVT.

The chain has TRBV7-9 and TRBJ1-3; D remains unclear. CDR1 SEHNR and CDR2 FQNEAQ come from the germline V gene (reference sequence). V was cut by 8 bases and J by 0 bases, with 11 bases left in between. CDR3 length: 14 amino acids. The CDR3 sequence: CASSPGSSGNTIYF. Written as DNA, the CDR3 is TGTGCCAGCTCCCCGGGGAGCTCTGGAAACACCATATATTTT.

The CDR3 loop is CASSLVGTGGAFYSPLHF. The DNA for the CDR3 is TGTGCCAGCAGCCTAGTAGGGACAGGGGGCGCTTTTTATTCACCCCTCCACTTT. The chain combines TRBV5-4 with TRBJ1-6, with 12 nucleotides matching TRBD1. The germline gives CDR1 SGHNT, CDR2 YYREEE (reference sequence). V was clipped by 4 bases and J by 8 bases; unmatched bases: 13. This CDR3 has 18 amino acids.

V usage is TRBV27 and J usage is TRBJ1-5; D gene ambiguous. This CDR3 is 14 amino acids long. Germline V gene lookup returns CDR1 MNHEY and CDR2 SMNVEV (reference sequence). The V end lost 2 bases, the J end lost 4 bases, and 9 bases lay between the germline ends. The chain's CDR3 is CASSLQTENQPQHF. The CDR3 region has the DNA TGTGCCAGCAGTTTACAGACGGAGAATCAGCCCCAGCATTTT.

The chain carries TRBV4-3 and TRBJ2-1; TRBD2 might be the D (5 bases). This CDR3 is 17 amino acids long. Trimming pared 1 base from V and 0 bases from J, leaving 13 bases between. CDR1 and CDR2 (germline): LGHNA, YSLEER. The CDR3 sequence: CASSQGPSSSSYNEQFF. The CDR3 DNA reads TGCGCCAGCAGCCAAGGGCCTAGCTCGAGCTCCTACAATGAGCAGTTCTTC.

The chain combines TRBV27 with TRBJ2-3; 7 bases match TRBD1. Unmatched junction bases numbered 6, after V lost 6 bases and J lost 3 bases. The CDR3 is made up of 14 amino acids. In germline, CDR1 is MNHEY, CDR2 SMNVEV (reference sequence). The CDR3 DNA sequence: TGTGCCAGCAGCCGCGCGACAGGGACAGATACGCAGTATTTT. This encodes CASSRATGTDTQYF.

The sample holds one count of this clone. V gene TRBV9 combines with J gene TRBJ2-2, with 12 bases matching TRBD2. J was trimmed by 4 bases and V by 4 bases; bases with no gene match: 8. Germline CDR1 reads SGDLS; CDR2 reads YYNGEE. The CDR3 sequence is 17 residues long. Here the CDR3 reads CASSPQGLAGSTGELFF. The DNA of the CDR3 is TGTGCCAGCAGCCCCCAAGGACTAGCGGGATCCACCGGGGAGCTGTTTTTT.

The V gene is TRBV2, the J gene TRBJ2-6; possible D gene TRBD1, 5 bases. The germline V and J ends were trimmed by 9 bases and 0 bases, with 15 bases remaining between them. Germline V gene lookup returns CDR1 SNHLY and CDR2 FYNNEI. The CDR3 covers 16 residues. For the CDR3, the DNA is TGTGCCAGGACTGACAGTCCCCACTCTGGGGCCAACGTCCTGACTTTC. Translated: CARTDSPHSGANVLTF. Supplemented by reference TRBV2 and TRBJ2-6, the full variable domain reads EPEVTQTPSHQVTQMGQEVILRCVPISNHLYFYWYRQILGQKVEFLVSFYNNEISEKSEIFDDQFSVERPDGSNFTLKIRSTKLEDSAMYFCARTDSPHSGANVLTFGAGSRLTVL.

V and J are TRBV29-1 and TRBJ1-2; 8 nucleotides agree with TRBD1. The CDR3 covers 13 residues. V lost 6 bases to trimming and J lost 5 bases; unmatched junction nucleotides: 8. Germline CDR1 SQVTM, CDR2 ANQGSEA. CDR3 loop: CSVRETGDYGYTF. DNA of the CDR3: TGCAGCGTCCGAGAGACAGGGGATTATGGCTACACCTTC.

The chain joins TRBV9 to TRBJ1-1; TRBD1 matches 7 bases. The V gene end was trimmed by 4 bases and the J gene end by 3 bases; junction bases not matched to a gene: 6. There are 14 residues in the CDR3. Germline V gene data show CDR1 as SGDLS and CDR2 as YYNGEE. The CDR3 nucleotides are TGTGCCAGCAGCATTGGGGACAGCGACACTGAAGCTTTCTTT. It translates to CASSIGDSDTEAFF. Combining the CDR3 with reference TRBV9 and TRBJ1-1 gives the whole variable domain DSGVTQTPKHLITATGQRVTLRCSPRSGDLSVYWYQQSLDQGLQFLIQYYNGEERAKGNILERFSAQQFPDLHSELNLSSLELGDSALYFCASSIGDSDTEAFFGQGTRLTVV.

The gene calls are TRBV4-2 and TRBJ2-4; 8 bases map to TRBD2. Germline trimming cut 3 bases from V and 5 bases from J; bases unmatched to any gene: 12. This CDR3 has 17 residues. Looked up from germline, CDR1 is LGHNA and CDR2 is YNFKEQ. The CDR3 sequence: CASSQVPPGGLENIQYF. CDR3 sequence (DNA): TGTGCCAGCAGCCAGGTCCCGCCGGGGGGGCTTGAAAACATTCAGTACTTC.

The gene calls are TRBV18 and TRBJ1-4; D may be TRBD1 (5 bases). Deletions cut 6 bases from V and 8 bases from J, with 19 bases between. The CDR3 length is 15 residues. From germline, CDR1 is KGHSH and CDR2 LQKENI. CDR3 coding DNA: TGTGCCAGCTCCGAGGAGGAGGGGAGGCAGGAAAAACTGTTTTTT. Its translation is CASSEEEGRQEKLFF. Full variable domain (remainder filled in from reference TRBV18 and TRBJ1-4): NAGVMQNPRHLVRRRGQEARLRCSPMKGHSHVYWYRQLPEEGLKFMVYLQKENIIDESGMPKERFSAEFPKEGPSILRIQQVVRGDSAAYFCASSEEEGRQEKLFFGSGTQLSVL.

This clone is medium-sized in the sample. The chain couples TRBV5-5 to TRBJ1-5, with TRBD1 as a possible D gene (5 bases). CDR1 and CDR2 from the germline V gene are SGHKS and YYEKEE (reference sequence). The CDR3 is 18 residues long. Trimming took off 0 bases at V and 2 bases at J, with 18 bases between the two ends. In nucleotides, the CDR3 is TGTGCCAGCAGCTTGGCCAAGAGTCCGGCAGGGCGCAATCAGCCCCAGCATTTT. Its translation: CASSLAKSPAGRNQPQHF. The full variable domain, rest sourced from reference TRBV5-5 and TRBJ1-5, is DAGVTQSPTHLIKTRGQQVTLRCSPISGHKSVSWYQQVLGQGPQFIFQYYEKEERGRGNFPDRFSARQFPNYSSELNVNALLLGDSALYLCASSLAKSPAGRNQPQHFGDGTRLSIL.